Presented here are 13 T cell receptor beta chains from one specimen sequenced in a study of PD-1 blockade in mismatch repair-deficient tumors. TCRdb keeps only in-frame clones here, not all; method: immunoSEQ multiplex PCR. The sample shows under 75,000 clones, approximately 89% of them seen only once. The source material was peripheral blood, sampled 52 weeks after starting pembrolizumab. Source of these receptors: an adult with mismatch repair-deficient cancer.

The gene calls are TRBV21-1 and TRBJ2-7; the table names TRBD1, a call not compared with the DNA. TRBV21-1 counts as a pseudogene. The CDR3 runs to 16 residues. The CDR3 reads CASSNRAYMEIYEQYF. In DNA, the CDR3 is TGTGCCAGCAGCAACAGGGCCTACATGGAAATTTACGAGCAGTACTTC.

V usage is TRBV27 and J usage is TRBJ2-5; the D call may be TRBD1 or TRBD2 (6 bases each). The CDR3 consists of 15 residues. The V and J ends lost 6 bases and 5 bases respectively, with 19 bases between them. Germline loops: CDR1 MNHEY, CDR2 SMNVEV (reference sequence). In DNA, the CDR3 is TGTGCCAGCAGCTCCGGACAGCTTGGAGGGGAGACCCAGTACTTC. Protein product: CASSSGQLGGETQYF.

V and J are TRBV10-3 and TRBJ2-2; 14 positions agree with TRBD2. The CDR3 runs to 17 residues. The germline CDR1 and CDR2 sequences are ENHRY and SYGVKD. Trimming took 3 bases from V and 5 from J; bases not matched to a gene: 5. The DNA of the CDR3 is TGTGCCATCAGTGAAGGACTAGCGGGAGGCCAAACCGGGGAGCTGTTTTTT. This translates into CAISEGLAGGQTGELFF.

This chain uses TRBV5-4 with TRBJ2-7; 11 bases match TRBD2. The J segment lost 9 bases and the V segment lost 3 bases, leaving 5 bases of the junction unmatched. Per the germline V gene, CDR1 is SGHNT and CDR2 is YYREEE (reference sequence). This CDR3 is 13 amino acids long. The CDR3 protein is CASSSTSGSWQYF. The CDR3 region has the DNA TGTGCCAGCAGCTCCACTAGCGGGAGTTGGCAGTACTTC.

The chain carries TRBV4-2 and TRBJ2-2, with 7 positions matching TRBD1. Trimming took 4 bases from V and 5 from J; bases not matched to a gene: 10. This CDR3 has 16 residues. Germline V gene lookup returns CDR1 LGHNA and CDR2 YNFKEQ. The chain's CDR3 is CASSPGGTETTGELFF. The CDR3, as DNA: TGTGCCAGCAGCCCAGGTGGGACAGAGACGACCGGGGAGCTGTTTTTT.

The gene calls are TRBV2 and TRBJ2-3, with unresolved D. CDR3 size: 14 residues. V dropped 5 bases and J dropped 9 bases, with 18 bases sitting between them. Germline CDR1 reads SNHLY; CDR2 reads FYNNEI. Written as DNA, the CDR3 is TGTGCCAGCAGTCCTCCTGACCGTTCCTGGACGCAGTATTTT. Encoded protein: CASSPPDRSWTQYF.

The chain is built from TRBV11-3 and TRBJ2-7; no firm D call. V was shortened by 4 bases and J by 5 bases, with 9 bases between the two germline ends. The CDR3 is 12 residues long. CDR1 and CDR2 from the germline V gene are SGHNT and YENEEA. CDR3 nucleotide sequence: TGTGCCAGCAGCTCCAGTCGTGACGAGCAGTACTTC. Amino acid sequence: CASSSSRDEQYF.

This rearrangement joins TRBV30 to TRBJ2-1, with D perhaps matching TRBD1 or TRBD2 (5 bases each). Germline-derived CDR1 and CDR2 are GTSNPN and SVGIG (reference sequence). The V and J ends lost 3 bases and 0 bases respectively, with 15 bases between them. The CDR3 loop spans 16 amino acids. The CDR3 bases are TGTGCCTGGAGCCCCTGGGACGGTAGCTCCTACAATGAGCAGTTCTTC. Encoded protein: CAWSPWDGSSYNEQFF.

This chain uses TRBV5-3 with TRBJ2-1, with 8 positions matching TRBD1. TRBV5-3 is known as an ORF, though its function is uncertain. The CDR3 runs 14 residues. Trimming took 6 bases from V and 4 from J; bases not matched to a gene: 6. The CDR3 DNA follows: TGTGCCAGAACCGAGGACAGGGCTTACAATGAGCAGTTCTTC. Protein product: CARTEDRAYNEQFF.

The chain links TRBV30 to TRBJ2-5, with TRBD2 matching 13 bases. Germline V gives CDR1 GTSNPN, CDR2 SVGIG (reference sequence). This CDR3 contains 15 residues. V lost 5 bases, J lost 5 bases, and 8 bases stayed unmatched. The CDR3 DNA sequence: TGTGCCTGGGTCCCGGGACTAGCGGGATATGAGACCCAGTACTTC. Protein: CAWVPGLAGYETQYF.

V and J are TRBV19 and TRBJ2-5; the D is unclear. The end of the DNA fits TRBJ2-7 better, so the J call may be wrong. The CDR3 sequence is 11 residues long. The germline gives CDR1 LNHDA, CDR2 SQIVND (reference sequence). CDR3 loop: CASSMRGEQYF. The CDR3 DNA reads as TGTGCCAGTAGTATGCGAGGCGAGCAGTACTTC.

V is TRBV11-2 and J is TRBJ2-2; D remains unclear. V lost 2 bases to trimming and J lost 8 bases, with 15 bases between them. The length of the CDR3 is 15 residues. From germline, CDR1 is SGHAT and CDR2 FQNNGV. The CDR3 is CASSLSNPRKGELFF. The CDR3 nucleotides are TGTGCCAGCAGCTTATCTAATCCTCGGAAAGGGGAGCTGTTTTTT.

The rearrangement links TRBV5-4 to TRBJ2-3, with 8 positions matching TRBD2. Per the germline V gene, CDR1 is SGHNT and CDR2 is YYREEE (reference sequence). The CDR3 runs 18 residues. V lost 4 bases to trimming and J lost 6 bases; unmatched junction nucleotides: 19. For the CDR3, the DNA is TGTGCCAGCAGCCTTAGAGGGACTAGTAGTGGGAGAGGGGATACGCAGTATTTT. It codes for CASSLRGTSSGRGDTQYF.